This T cell receptor beta chain was documented in a study of cytomegalovirus exposure and HLA in healthy donors. Study results and caveats: Reports credit the classifier with highly specific, highly sensitive diagnosis of cytomegalovirus status.

On this clone: Its specificity is unknown.

Trimming at V came to 3 bases and at J to 6 bases, leaving 2 bases not matched to a gene. Looked up from germline, CDR1 is SNHLY and CDR2 is FYNNEI. This CDR3 is 13 amino acids long. The donors were part of the roughly 130-subject validation cohort, which stood apart from the approximately 700-subject first cohort. Produced via immunoSEQ multiplex PCR; TCRdb's table is partial and in-frame only. This sample yields some 200,000 clones, of which around nine tenths are seen a single time; about 7.7% belongs to the top ten. Sequencing was carried out using PBMCs. The sequence derives from a man aged 30-40 years in good health and CMV-seropositive. J is TRBJ2-1 and V is TRBV2, with 7 nucleotides matching TRBD2. CDR3 residues: CASSDRLANEQFF. DNA for the CDR3: TGTGCCAGCAGTGATCGACTAGCCAATGAGCAGTTCTTC.